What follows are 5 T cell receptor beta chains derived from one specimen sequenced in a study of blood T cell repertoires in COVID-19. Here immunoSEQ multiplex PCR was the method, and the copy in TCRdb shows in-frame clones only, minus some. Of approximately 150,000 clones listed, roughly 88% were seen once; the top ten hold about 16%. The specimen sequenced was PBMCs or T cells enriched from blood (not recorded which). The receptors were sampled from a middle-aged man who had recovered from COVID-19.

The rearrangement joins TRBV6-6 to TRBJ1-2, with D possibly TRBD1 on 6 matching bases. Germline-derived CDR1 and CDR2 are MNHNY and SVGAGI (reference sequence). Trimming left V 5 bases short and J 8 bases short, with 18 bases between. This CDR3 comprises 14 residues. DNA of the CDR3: TGTGCCAGCAGTACAGGGTTAGAAGTGTCCGGCTACACCTTC. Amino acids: CASSTGLEVSGYTF.

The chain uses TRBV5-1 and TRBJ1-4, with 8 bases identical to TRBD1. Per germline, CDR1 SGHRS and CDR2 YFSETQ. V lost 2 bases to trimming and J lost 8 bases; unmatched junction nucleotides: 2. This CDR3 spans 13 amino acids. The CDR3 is CASSLQGGEKLFF. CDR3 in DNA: TGCGCCAGCAGCTTACAGGGGGGCGAAAAACTGTTTTTT. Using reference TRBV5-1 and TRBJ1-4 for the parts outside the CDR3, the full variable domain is KAGVTQTPRYLIKTRGQQVTLSCSPISGHRSVSWYQQTPGQGLQFLFEYFSETQRNKGNFPGRFSGRQFSNSRSEMNVSTLELGDSALYLCASSLQGGEKLFFGSGTQLSVL.

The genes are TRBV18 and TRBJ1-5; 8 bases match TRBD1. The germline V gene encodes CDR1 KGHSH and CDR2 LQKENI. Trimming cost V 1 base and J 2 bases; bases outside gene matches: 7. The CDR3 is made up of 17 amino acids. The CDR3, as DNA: TGTGCCAGCTCACCACAACGGCAGGGGGCAGGCAATCAGCCCCAGCATTTT. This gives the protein CASSPQRQGAGNQPQHF.

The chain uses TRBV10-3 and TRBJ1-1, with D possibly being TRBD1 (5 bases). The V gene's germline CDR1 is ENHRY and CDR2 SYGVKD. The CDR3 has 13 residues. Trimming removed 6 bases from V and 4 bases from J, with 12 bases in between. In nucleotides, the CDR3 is TGTGCCATCAGCCGGATGGGGCCCACTGAAGCTTTCTTT. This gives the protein CAISRMGPTEAFF.

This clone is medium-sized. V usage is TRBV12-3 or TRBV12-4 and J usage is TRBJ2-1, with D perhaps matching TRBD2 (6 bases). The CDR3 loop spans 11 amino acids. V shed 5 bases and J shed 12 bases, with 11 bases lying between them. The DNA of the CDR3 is TGTGCCAGCAGTACCCGGGACTTGCAGTTCTTC. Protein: CASSTRDLQFF.